The T cell receptor (beta chain) under discussion was sequenced for a study of Ad26.COV2.S vaccination and SARS-CoV-2 variants. Study details: Intramuscular Ad26.COV2.S at 5x10^10 or 1x10^11 viral particles. General study findings and limits: People who got the vaccine or the placebo had similar non-spike TCR breadth. The TCR breadth and depth analyses may have produced an underestimate of total T cell responses.

Germline lookup yields CDR1 SGHTA and CDR2 FQGNSA. This CDR3 spans 15 amino acids. V shed 3 bases, J shed 7 bases, and the junction held 4 bases outside the gene matches. Treatment denoted: roughly 19 received Ad26.COV2.S at low or high dose, single or two shots; 5 received placebo; per-sample allocation not given. Sampling took place 63 days after the first vaccine or placebo injection. Ad26.COV2.S expressed prefusion-stabilized spike from the original Wuhan strain. Libraries were prepared by immunoSEQ multiplex PCR; TCRdb keeps only in-frame clonotypes and omits some of them. This sample carries some 500,000 clones, nearly 90% of them seen once, and the ten largest clones take around 2.5%. To note about this clone: Its antigen remains unknown.

The specimen comprised peripheral blood, sampled in a trial of Ad26.COV2.S vaccine versus placebo. The chain uses TRBV7-2 and TRBJ2-1; 12 bases are a match to TRBD2. The TCR was taken from a person aged 18-60 years who received the Ad26.COV2.S COVID-19 vaccine or a placebo. CDR3 region: CASSFPTSGSNEQFF. The DNA for the CDR3 is TGTGCCAGCAGCTTTCCGACTAGCGGGAGTAATGAGCAGTTCTTC.